The sequence of this T cell receptor (beta chain) was determined in a study of blood T cell repertoires in COVID-19. As for the study in general: The samples span acute and convalescent COVID-19 from the United States, Italy and Spain. In each case, the material was cDNA or gDNA derived from T cells, B-cell-depleted T cells, or PBMCs.

Per the study methods: Estimation of nucleated cell counts relied on the amplification of reference gene primers. Here immunoSEQ multiplex PCR was the method, and the copy in TCRdb shows in-frame clones only, minus some. V and J calls and clone size follow that table, whereas D and trimming were derived from the DNA. The sample carries more than 90,000 clones, roughly 85% recorded once. The ends lost 4 bases at V and 2 bases at J; junction bases unmatched: 3. Germline CDR1 and CDR2: PRHDT and FYEKMQ (reference sequence). The CDR3 consists of 14 residues. The sample was peripheral blood. This rearrangement joins TRBV13 to TRBJ2-7, with TRBD1 matching 9 bases. This clonotype was sampled from a man older than 75 with acute or convalescent COVID-19. CDR3 in DNA: TGTGCCAGCAGCTACCGGGACAGGGCCTACGAGCAGTACTTC. Its protein product is CASSYRDRAYEQYF.